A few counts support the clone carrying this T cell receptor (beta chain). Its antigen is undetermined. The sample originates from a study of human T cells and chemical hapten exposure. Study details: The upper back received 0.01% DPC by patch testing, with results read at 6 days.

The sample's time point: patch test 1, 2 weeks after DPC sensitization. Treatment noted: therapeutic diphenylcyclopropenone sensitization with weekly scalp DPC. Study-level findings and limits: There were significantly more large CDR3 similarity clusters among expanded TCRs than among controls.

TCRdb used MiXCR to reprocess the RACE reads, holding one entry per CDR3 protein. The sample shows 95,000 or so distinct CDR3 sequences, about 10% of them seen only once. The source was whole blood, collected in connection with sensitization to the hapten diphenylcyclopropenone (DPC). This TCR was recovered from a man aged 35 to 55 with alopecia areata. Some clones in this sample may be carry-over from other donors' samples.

The CDR3 DNA follows: TGTGCCAGCAGTGTTACTAGCGGCTACACAGATACGCAGTATTTT. This gives the protein CASSVTSGYTDTQYF. The rearrangement joins TRBV6-4 to TRBJ2-3, with 8 positions matching TRBD2. The J segment lost 2 bases and the V segment lost 4 bases, leaving 5 bases of the junction unmatched. This CDR3 has 15 amino acids. Per germline, CDR1 MRHNA and CDR2 SNTAGT.